A selection of T cell receptor beta chains follows, all from one sample in a study of OX40 agonist ivuxolimab in advanced cancers. The method was immunoSEQ multiplex PCR; TCRdb's version includes in-frame clones alone and lacks a portion of them. Here the sample spans about 110,000 clones, roughly 87% being singletons. Sample: CD4+ or CD8+ T cells sorted from blood, taken in a trial of the OX40 agonist ivuxolimab. All receptors derive from an adult with an advanced solid tumor such as melanoma, head and neck, liver or kidney cancer. CDR3s include the opening cysteine and the closing phenylalanine or tryptophan. A D gene is named only where the DNA matches it firmly. Only part of the rows carry a size: once, few, many, or a class if the clone is expanded.

D gene: -; V gene: TRBV30; clone size: few; J gene: TRBJ1-6; CDR3 length: 13; CDR3 protein: CAWNSQTNSPLHF; CDR3 DNA: TGTGCCTGGAACTCGCAGACAAATTCACCCCTCCACTTT
D gene: TRBD1; V gene: TRBV6-5; clone size: -; J gene: TRBJ1-5; CDR3 length: 13; CDR3 protein: CASRGQGNQPQHF; CDR3 DNA: TGTGCCAGCAGGGGACAGGGCAATCAGCCCCAGCATTTT
D gene: -; V gene: TRBV30; clone size: once; J gene: TRBJ1-6; CDR3 length: 14; CDR3 protein: CAWRKDQESSPLHF; CDR3 DNA: TGTGCCTGGAGGAAAGACCAGGAGAGTTCACCCCTCCACTTT
D gene: TRBD2; V gene: TRBV10-1; clone size: -; J gene: TRBJ2-3; CDR3 length: 19; CDR3 protein: CASSESKREGVVCTDTQYF; CDR3 DNA: TGCGCCAGCAGTGAGTCTAAGCGGGAGGGCGTTGTTTGCACAGATACGCAGTATTTT
D gene: -; V gene: TRBV7-9; clone size: -; J gene: TRBJ2-3; CDR3 length: 14; CDR3 protein: CASSPTASADTQYF; CDR3 DNA: TGTGCCAGCAGCCCAACCGCTTCCGCAGATACGCAGTATTTT
D gene: -; V gene: TRBV30; clone size: -; J gene: TRBJ2-7; CDR3 length: 14; CDR3 protein: CAWSVPGRGTGQYF; CDR3 DNA: TGTGCCTGGAGTGTCCCGGGAAGAGGCACTGGGCAGTACTTC
D gene: -; V gene: TRBV7-3; clone size: -; J gene: TRBJ2-7; CDR3 length: 14; CDR3 protein: CASSLAGQSYEQYF; CDR3 DNA: TGTGCCAGCAGCTTAGCCGGACAGTCCTACGAGCAGTACTTC
D gene: -; V gene: TRBV28; clone size: -; J gene: TRBJ2-7; CDR3 length: 14; CDR3 protein: CASRRGGSSYEQYF; CDR3 DNA: TGTGCCAGCAGAAGGGGTGGGAGCTCCTACGAGCAGTACTTC
D gene: -; V gene: TRBV11-1; clone size: -; J gene: TRBJ1-1; CDR3 length: 13; CDR3 protein: CASSFQKNTEAFF; CDR3 DNA: TGTGCCAGCAGCTTTCAGAAGAACACTGAAGCTTTCTTT
D gene: -; V gene: TRBV6-1; clone size: -; J gene: TRBJ2-7; CDR3 length: 14; CDR3 protein: CASTPGRSSYEQYF; CDR3 DNA: TGTGCCAGCACCCCGGGACGGAGCTCCTACGAGCAGTACTTC
D gene: -; V gene: TRBV6-4; clone size: once; J gene: TRBJ2-1; CDR3 length: 15; CDR3 protein: CASSVEGGLNNEQFF; CDR3 DNA: TGTGCCAGCAGTGTGGAGGGGGGCCTGAACAATGAGCAGTTCTTC
D gene: -; V gene: TRBV5-5; clone size: -; J gene: TRBJ1-5; CDR3 length: 14; CDR3 protein: CASSPWAGPEPQHF; CDR3 DNA: TGTGCCAGCAGCCCCTGGGCAGGGCCGGAGCCCCAGCATTTT
D gene: TRBD1; V gene: TRBV9; clone size: -; J gene: TRBJ2-7; CDR3 length: 14; CDR3 protein: CASSLGQDSYEQYF; CDR3 DNA: TGTGCCAGCAGCCTTGGACAGGACTCCTACGAGCAGTACTTC
D gene: -; V gene: TRBV11-2; clone size: -; J gene: TRBJ1-1; CDR3 length: 14; CDR3 protein: CASSRGGRGTEAFF; CDR3 DNA: TGTGCCAGCAGCCGCGGGGGGCGCGGTACTGAAGCTTTCTTT
D gene: -; V gene: TRBV4-3; clone size: -; J gene: TRBJ1-1; CDR3 length: 13; CDR3 protein: CASSQDKGTEAFF; CDR3 DNA: TGCGCCAGCAGCCAAGATAAGGGGACTGAAGCTTTCTTT
D gene: -; V gene: TRBV7-2; clone size: -; J gene: TRBJ1-1; CDR3 length: 14; CDR3 protein: CASSFLGGNTEAFF; CDR3 DNA: TGTGCCAGCAGCTTCCTAGGGGGGAACACTGAAGCTTTCTTT
D gene: TRBD1; V gene: TRBV27; clone size: -; J gene: TRBJ2-3; CDR3 length: 16; CDR3 protein: CASSPPRDRGPDTQYF; CDR3 DNA: TGTGCCAGCAGTCCGCCCCGGGACAGAGGACCAGATACGCAGTATTTT
D gene: -; V gene: TRBV5-4; clone size: -; J gene: TRBJ2-1; CDR3 length: 13; CDR3 protein: CASSFMRDNEQFF; CDR3 DNA: TGTGCCAGCAGCTTTATGCGGGACAATGAGCAGTTCTTC
D gene: -; V gene: TRBV5-8; clone size: -; J gene: TRBJ2-5; CDR3 length: 14; CDR3 protein: CASSLGRTVETQYF; CDR3 DNA: TGTGCCAGCAGCTTGGGTCGGACGGTAGAGACCCAGTACTTC
D gene: -; V gene: TRBV19; clone size: -; J gene: TRBJ1-3; CDR3 length: 12; CDR3 protein: CASTPTGNTIYF; CDR3 DNA: TGTGCCAGTACCCCGACTGGAAACACCATATATTTT
D gene: -; V gene: TRBV15; clone size: -; J gene: TRBJ2-7; CDR3 length: 13; CDR3 protein: CATKRDISYEQYF; CDR3 DNA: TGTGCCACCAAGAGGGACATCTCCTACGAGCAGTACTTC
D gene: -; V gene: TRBV28; clone size: -; J gene: TRBJ1-3; CDR3 length: 14; CDR3 protein: CASSFDRSGNTIYF; CDR3 DNA: TGTGCCAGCAGTTTCGACAGGTCTGGAAACACCATATATTTT
D gene: TRBD2; V gene: TRBV28; clone size: -; J gene: TRBJ2-5; CDR3 length: 14; CDR3 protein: CASSLTSAQETQYF; CDR3 DNA: TGTGCCAGCAGTTTGACTAGCGCACAAGAGACCCAGTACTTC
D gene: -; V gene: TRBV12-5; clone size: -; J gene: TRBJ2-2; CDR3 length: 14; CDR3 protein: CASGLGYNTGELFF; CDR3 DNA: TGTGCTAGTGGTTTGGGATATAACACCGGGGAGCTGTTTTTT
D gene: -; V gene: TRBV4-2; clone size: few; J gene: TRBJ1-2; CDR3 length: 14; CDR3 protein: CASSQVSSNYGYTF; CDR3 DNA: TGTGCCAGCAGCCAAGTCTCGTCGAACTATGGCTACACCTTC
D gene: TRBD1; V gene: TRBV10-3; clone size: few; J gene: TRBJ2-7; CDR3 length: 13; CDR3 protein: CAINNRGSYEQYF; CDR3 DNA: TGTGCCATCAATAACAGGGGTTCCTACGAGCAGTACTTC
D gene: -; V gene: TRBV7-6; clone size: -; J gene: TRBJ1-2; CDR3 length: 13; CDR3 protein: CASSWEDGDGYTF; CDR3 DNA: TGTGCCAGCAGCTGGGAGGATGGGGATGGCTACACCTTC
D gene: -; V gene: TRBV7-3; clone size: -; J gene: TRBJ1-1; CDR3 length: 14; CDR3 protein: CASSRGSRNTEAFF; CDR3 DNA: TGTGCCAGCAGCCGAGGGTCCAGGAACACTGAAGCTTTCTTT
D gene: TRBD2; V gene: TRBV5-5; clone size: -; J gene: TRBJ2-7; CDR3 length: 14; CDR3 protein: CASSFAGGPYEQYF; CDR3 DNA: TGTGCCAGCAGCTTCGCGGGAGGGCCTTACGAGCAGTACTTC
D gene: -; V gene: TRBV14; clone size: -; J gene: TRBJ1-2; CDR3 length: 14; CDR3 protein: CASSHDREFYGYTF; CDR3 DNA: TGTGCCAGCAGCCACGATCGGGAGTTCTATGGCTACACCTTC
D gene: -; V gene: TRBV19; clone size: few; J gene: TRBJ1-2; CDR3 length: 14; CDR3 protein: CASSSQPRNYGYTF; CDR3 DNA: TGTGCCAGTAGTAGCCAACCTCGGAACTATGGCTACACCTTC
D gene: -; V gene: TRBV5-4; clone size: -; J gene: TRBJ2-2; CDR3 length: 16; CDR3 protein: CASSLASNRETGELFF; CDR3 DNA: TGTGCCAGCAGCTTGGCCTCTAACAGGGAGACCGGGGAGCTGTTTTTT
D gene: TRBD1; V gene: TRBV9; clone size: -; J gene: TRBJ1-2; CDR3 length: 18; CDR3 protein: CASSPHGTGIGFSYGYTF; CDR3 DNA: TGTGCCAGCAGCCCTCACGGGACAGGGATAGGATTTTCCTATGGCTACACCTTC
D gene: TRBD1; V gene: TRBV7-9; clone size: -; J gene: TRBJ2-1; CDR3 length: 16; CDR3 protein: CASSLHHRGTYNEQFF; CDR3 DNA: TGTGCCAGCAGCTTACATCACAGGGGTACCTACAATGAGCAGTTCTTC
D gene: TRBD1; V gene: TRBV6-5; clone size: -; J gene: TRBJ1-2; CDR3 length: 14; CDR3 protein: CASSRPQGSDGYTF; CDR3 DNA: TGTGCCAGCAGCCGTCCACAGGGGTCCGATGGCTACACCTTC
D gene: TRBD2; V gene: TRBV9; clone size: -; J gene: TRBJ2-3; CDR3 length: 15; CDR3 protein: CASSGGSGSFDTQYF; CDR3 DNA: TGTGCCAGCAGCGGGGGTAGCGGGAGTTTTGATACGCAGTATTTT